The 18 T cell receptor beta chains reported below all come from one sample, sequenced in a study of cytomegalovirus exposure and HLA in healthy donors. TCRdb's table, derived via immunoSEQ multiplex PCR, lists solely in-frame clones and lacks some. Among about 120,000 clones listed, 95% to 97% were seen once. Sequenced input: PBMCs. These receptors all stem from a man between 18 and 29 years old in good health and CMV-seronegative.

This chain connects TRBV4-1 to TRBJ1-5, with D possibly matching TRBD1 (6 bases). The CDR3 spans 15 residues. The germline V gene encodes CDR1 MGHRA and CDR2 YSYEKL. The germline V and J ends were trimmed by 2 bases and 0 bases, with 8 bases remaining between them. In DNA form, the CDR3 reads TGCGCCAGCAGCCAAACAGGGTTTAGCAATCAGCCCCAGCATTTT. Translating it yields CASSQTGFSNQPQHF.

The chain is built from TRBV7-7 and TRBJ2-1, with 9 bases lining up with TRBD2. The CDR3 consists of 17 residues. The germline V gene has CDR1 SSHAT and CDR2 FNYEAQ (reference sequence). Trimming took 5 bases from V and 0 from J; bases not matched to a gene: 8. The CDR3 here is CASSLLAGPSSYNEQFF. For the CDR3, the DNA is TGTGCCAGCAGCCTACTAGCGGGCCCGAGCTCCTACAATGAGCAGTTCTTC.

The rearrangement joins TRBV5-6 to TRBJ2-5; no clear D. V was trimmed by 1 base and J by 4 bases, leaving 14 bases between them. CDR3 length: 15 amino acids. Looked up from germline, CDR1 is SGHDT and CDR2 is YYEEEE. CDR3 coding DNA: TGTGCCAGCAGCTTGTTGGTACTAAATGGAGAGACCCAGTACTTC. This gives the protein CASSLLVLNGETQYF.

CDR3 sequence reads: CASSWTGMTGELFF. Written as DNA, the CDR3 is TGTGCCAGTAGTTGGACAGGGATGACCGGGGAGCTGTTTTTT. The chain has TRBV19 and TRBJ2-2; 8 bases agree with TRBD1. V lost 5 bases, J lost 5 bases, and 4 bases stayed unmatched. The V gene's germline CDR1 is LNHDA and CDR2 SQIVND (reference sequence). CDR3 size: 14 residues.

CDR3 nucleotide sequence: TGTGCCAGTATGGGGACTAGCGGGGTCGGCTCCTACGAGCAGTACTTC. Translating gives CASMGTSGVGSYEQYF. V usage is TRBV19 and J usage is TRBJ2-7, with 13 bases lining up with TRBD2. The V segment lost 7 bases and the J segment 0 bases; nucleotides outside the gene matches: 6. The CDR3 loop spans 16 amino acids. CDR1 and CDR2 (germline): LNHDA, SQIVND (reference sequence).

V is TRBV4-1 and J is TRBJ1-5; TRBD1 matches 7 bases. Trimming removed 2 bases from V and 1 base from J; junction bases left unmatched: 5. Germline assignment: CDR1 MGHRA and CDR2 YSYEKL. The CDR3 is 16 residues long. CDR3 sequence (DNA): TGCGCCAGCAGCCAAACGGGACAGATGAGCAATCAGCCCCAGCATTTT. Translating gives CASSQTGQMSNQPQHF.

The CDR3, as DNA: TGTGCCATCTTCCGGGACAGATTCGGGACTGAAGCTTTCTTT. Its protein is CAIFRDRFGTEAFF. The rearrangement joins TRBV10-3 to TRBJ1-1; 7 nucleotides match TRBD1. Germline V gives CDR1 ENHRY, CDR2 SYGVKD. J gave up 5 bases and V 8 bases, and 11 bases lay outside the gene matches. The CDR3 covers 14 residues.

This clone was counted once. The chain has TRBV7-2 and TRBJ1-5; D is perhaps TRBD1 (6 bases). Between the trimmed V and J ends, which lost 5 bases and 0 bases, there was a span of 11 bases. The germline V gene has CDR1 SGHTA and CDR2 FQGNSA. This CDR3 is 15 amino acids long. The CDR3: CASSPEQGSNQPQHF. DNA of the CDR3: TGTGCCAGCAGCCCCGAACAGGGTAGCAATCAGCCCCAGCATTTT.

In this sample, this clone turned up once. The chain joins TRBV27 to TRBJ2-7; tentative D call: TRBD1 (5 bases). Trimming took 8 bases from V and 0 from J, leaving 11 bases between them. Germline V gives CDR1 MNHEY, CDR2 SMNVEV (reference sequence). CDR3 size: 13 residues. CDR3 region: CASGRQPSYEQYF. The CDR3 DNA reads TGTGCCAGCGGACGACAGCCCTCCTACGAGCAGTACTTC.

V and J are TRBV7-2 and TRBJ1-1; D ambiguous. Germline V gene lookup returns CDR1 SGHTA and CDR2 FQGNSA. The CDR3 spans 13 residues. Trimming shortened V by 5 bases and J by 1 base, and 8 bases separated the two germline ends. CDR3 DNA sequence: TGTGCCAGCAGCCCCTTACAGAACACTGAAGCTTTCTTT. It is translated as CASSPLQNTEAFF.

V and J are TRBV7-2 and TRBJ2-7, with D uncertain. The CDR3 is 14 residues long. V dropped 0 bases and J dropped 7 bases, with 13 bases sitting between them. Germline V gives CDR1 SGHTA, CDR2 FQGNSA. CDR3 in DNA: TGTGCCAGCAGCTTAGCTTCGGCGTTCGGGGAGCAGTACTTC. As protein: CASSLASAFGEQYF. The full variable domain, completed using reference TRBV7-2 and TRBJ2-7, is GAGVSQSPSNKVTEKGKDVELRCDPISGHTALYWYRQSLGQGLEFLIYFQGNSAPDKSGLPSDRFSAERTGGSVSTLTIQRTQQEDSAVYLCASSLASAFGEQYFGPGTRLTVT.

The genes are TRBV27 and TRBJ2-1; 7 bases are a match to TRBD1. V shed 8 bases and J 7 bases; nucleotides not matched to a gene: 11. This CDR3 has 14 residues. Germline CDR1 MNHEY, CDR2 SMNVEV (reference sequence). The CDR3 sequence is CASAYRGRGNEQFF. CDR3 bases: TGTGCCAGCGCCTACAGGGGAAGGGGAAATGAGCAGTTCTTC.

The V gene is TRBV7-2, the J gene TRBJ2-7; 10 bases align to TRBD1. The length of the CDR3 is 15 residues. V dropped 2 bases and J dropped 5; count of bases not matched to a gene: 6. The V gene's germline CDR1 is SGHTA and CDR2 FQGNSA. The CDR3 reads CASSLFTGTGDEQYF. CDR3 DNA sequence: TGTGCCAGCAGCTTATTCACCGGGACAGGGGACGAGCAGTACTTC.

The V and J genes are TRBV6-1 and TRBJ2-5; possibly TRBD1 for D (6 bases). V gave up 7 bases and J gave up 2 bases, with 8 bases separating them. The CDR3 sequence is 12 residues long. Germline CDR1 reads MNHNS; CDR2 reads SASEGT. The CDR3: CASNGQQETQYF. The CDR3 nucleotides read TGTGCCAGCAACGGACAGCAAGAGACCCAGTACTTC.

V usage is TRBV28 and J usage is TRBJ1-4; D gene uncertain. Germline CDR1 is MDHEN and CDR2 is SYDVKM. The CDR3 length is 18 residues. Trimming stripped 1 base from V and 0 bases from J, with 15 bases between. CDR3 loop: CASSLSGYSVSTNEKLFF. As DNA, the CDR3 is TGTGCCAGCAGTTTATCTGGGTACAGTGTCTCAACTAATGAAAAACTGTTTTTT.

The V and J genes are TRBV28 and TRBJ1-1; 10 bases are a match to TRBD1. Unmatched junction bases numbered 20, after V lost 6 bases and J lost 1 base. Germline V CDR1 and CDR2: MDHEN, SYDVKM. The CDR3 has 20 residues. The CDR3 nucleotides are TGTGCCAGCAGCACCTTCAAGCGGCTCGGACAGGGGGTTGGGAACACTGAAGCTTTCTTT. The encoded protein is CASSTFKRLGQGVGNTEAFF. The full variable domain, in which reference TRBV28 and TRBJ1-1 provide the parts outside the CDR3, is DVKVTQSSRYLVKRTGEKVFLECVQDMDHENMFWYRQDPGLGLRLIYFSYDVKMKEKGDIPEGYSVSREKKERFSLILESASTNQTSMYLCASSTFKRLGQGVGNTEAFFGQGTRLTVV.

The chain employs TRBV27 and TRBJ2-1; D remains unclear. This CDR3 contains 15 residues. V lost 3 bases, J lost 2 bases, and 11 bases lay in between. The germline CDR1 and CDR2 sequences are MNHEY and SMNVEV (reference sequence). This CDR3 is CASSLGTSTYNEQFF. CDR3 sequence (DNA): TGTGCCAGCAGTTTGGGCACCTCGACCTACAATGAGCAGTTCTTC.

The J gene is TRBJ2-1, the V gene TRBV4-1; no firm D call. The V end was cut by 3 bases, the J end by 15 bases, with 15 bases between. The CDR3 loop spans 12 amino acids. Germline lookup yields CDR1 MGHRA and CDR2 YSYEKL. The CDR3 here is CASSHPVSRSFF. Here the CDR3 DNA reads TGCGCCAGCAGCCACCCCGTTAGTCGTTCGTTCTTC.